The 10 T cell receptor beta chains reported below all come from one sample, sequenced in a study of cytomegalovirus exposure and HLA in healthy donors. PCR primers comprised 60 Vbeta and 13 Jbeta primers. Some clones are missing from TCRdb's copy, which holds only in-frame ones; the method was immunoSEQ multiplex PCR. The table shows 200,000 or so clones, with 82% occurring only once. Sequenced: PBMCs. These receptor sequences come from a woman between 40 and 55 years old in good health and CMV-seronegative.

A remark on this clone: The sample holds other DNA sequences that translate to the same CDR3. This CDR3 is CASSSGQLNTEAFF. CDR3 DNA: TGCGCCAGCAGCTCGGGACAGCTGAACACTGAAGCTTTCTTT. The chain couples TRBV5-1 to TRBJ1-1, with 7 bases that match TRBD1. This CDR3 comprises 14 residues. CDR1 is SGHRS and CDR2 is YFSETQ in the germline V gene. J lost 0 bases, V lost 3 bases, and 2 bases had no gene match.

This clone turned up a few times. The chain combines TRBV10-2 with TRBJ2-7; 10 bases are a match to TRBD1. The CDR3 length is 14 residues. The V gene's germline CDR1 is WSHSY and CDR2 SAAADI. With 4 bases clipped from V and 0 bases from J, the junction kept 0 bases outside the gene matches. The CDR3 DNA follows: TGCGCCAGCAGTGGGACAGGGGGCTCCTACGAGCAGTACTTC. Its protein is CASSGTGGSYEQYF.

The chain combines TRBV5-6 with TRBJ2-2, with D tentatively TRBD1 (5 bases). The CDR3 consists of 16 residues. Germline-derived CDR1 and CDR2 are SGHDT and YYEEEE. V was pared by 5 bases and J by 0 bases, with 14 bases between. This CDR3 reads CASRNGWGSNTGELFF. The CDR3 nucleotides are TGTGCCAGCAGGAATGGGTGGGGCTCGAACACCGGGGAGCTGTTTTTT.

A single count supports this clone. The chain has TRBV5-1 and TRBJ2-1; maybe TRBD2 (6 bases). Germline CDR1 SGHRS, CDR2 YFSETQ. V was shortened by 4 bases and J by 5 bases, with 16 bases between the two germline ends. This CDR3 comprises 15 residues. The CDR3 is CASSPRDSGNNEQFF. The DNA of the CDR3 is TGCGCCAGCAGCCCCCGGGACTCCGGAAACAATGAGCAGTTCTTC.

This clone was seen a handful of times. V and J are TRBV2 and TRBJ1-4, with D uncertain. Germline V gene sequence: CDR1 SNHLY, CDR2 FYNNEI. The CDR3 totals 15 residues. V gave up 1 base and J gave up 8 bases, with 14 bases separating them. DNA for the CDR3: TGTGCCAGCAGTGAAGGGTTTGTGGCGGAGGAAAAACTGTTTTTT. Its translation is CASSEGFVAEEKLFF.

V usage is TRBV27 and J usage is TRBJ2-3, with a tentative D call TRBD1 (5 bases). Germline V CDR1 and CDR2: MNHEY, SMNVEV (reference sequence). This CDR3 is built from 15 residues. Trimming cost V 1 base and J 2 bases, with 10 bases left between them. CDR3 coding DNA: TGTGCCAGCAGTTTATACCAGGGTCCCACAGATACGCAGTATTTT. The encoded protein is CASSLYQGPTDTQYF.

This sequence joins TRBV11-1 and TRBJ1-2; no definite D call. Germline loops: CDR1 SGHAT, CDR2 FQDESV (reference sequence). The CDR3 contains 14 residues. V shed 5 bases and J shed 3 bases, with 13 bases lying between them. The CDR3 is CASSPSGSDYGYTF. DNA of the CDR3: TGTGCCAGCAGCCCCTCGGGGTCGGACTATGGCTACACCTTC.

As to this clone: The same CDR3 arises from other DNA sequences in this sample as well. The gene calls are TRBV27 and TRBJ2-7; no clear D gene. This CDR3 is 11 amino acids long. V lost 4 bases and J 1 base, leaving 2 bases between the germline ends. Germline-derived CDR1 and CDR2 are MNHEY and SMNVEV (reference sequence). CDR3 loop: CASSSSYEQYF. In DNA, the CDR3 is TGTGCCAGCAGTTCATCCTACGAGCAGTACTTC.

V gene TRBV7-9 combines with J gene TRBJ2-5; 10 nucleotides line up with TRBD1. Germline assignment: CDR1 SEHNR and CDR2 FQNEAQ (reference sequence). With 2 bases clipped from V and 5 bases from J, the junction kept 5 bases outside the gene matches. The CDR3 is 15 amino acids. In DNA, the CDR3 is TGTGCCAGCAGCTTACCTAGGACAGGGGGGGAGACCCAGTACTTC. Translated: CASSLPRTGGETQYF.

The chain combines TRBV19 with TRBJ1-4; D is undetermined. Trimming took 5 bases from V and 8 from J, leaving 15 bases between them. This CDR3 is 14 amino acids long. CDR1 is LNHDA, CDR2 SQIVND, per germline (reference sequence). The CDR3: CASSLTGSTEKLFF. The DNA of the CDR3 is TGTGCCAGTAGTCTCACCGGGTCTACAGAAAAACTGTTTTTT. The whole variable domain, filled in from reference TRBV19 and TRBJ1-4, reads DGGITQSPKYLFRKEGQNVTLSCEQNLNHDAMYWYRQDPGQGLRLIYYSQIVNDFQKGDIAEGYSVSREKKESFPLTVTSAQKNPTAFYLCASSLTGSTEKLFFGSGTQLSVL.